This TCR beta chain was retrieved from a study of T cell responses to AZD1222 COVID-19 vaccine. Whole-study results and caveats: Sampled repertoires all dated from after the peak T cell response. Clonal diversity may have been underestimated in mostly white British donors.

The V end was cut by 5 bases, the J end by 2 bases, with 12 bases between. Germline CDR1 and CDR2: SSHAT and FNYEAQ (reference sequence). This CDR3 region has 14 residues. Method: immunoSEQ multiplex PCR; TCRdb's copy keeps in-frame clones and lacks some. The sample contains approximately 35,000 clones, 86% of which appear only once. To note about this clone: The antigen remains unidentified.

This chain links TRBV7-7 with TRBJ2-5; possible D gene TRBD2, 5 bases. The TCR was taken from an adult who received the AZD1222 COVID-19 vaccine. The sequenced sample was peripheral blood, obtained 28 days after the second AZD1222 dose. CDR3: CASSPTGLQETQYF. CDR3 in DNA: TGTGCCAGCAGCCCCACGGGGTTACAAGAGACCCAGTACTTC. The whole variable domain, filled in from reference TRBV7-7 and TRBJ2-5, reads GAGVSQSPRYKVTKRGQDVTLRCDPISSHATLYWYQQALGQGPEFLTYFNYEAQPDKSGLPSDRFSAERPEGSISTLTIQRTEQRDSAMYRCASSPTGLQETQYFGPGTRLLVL.